The clone carrying this TCR beta chain was counted many times. The sample originates from a study of blood T cell repertoires in COVID-19. Study-wide context: Samples taken during acute and convalescent COVID-19 were collected in the United States, Italy and Spain. PBMCs, B-cell-depleted T cells, or T cells provided the cDNA or gDNA that made up the material.

The Seattle patients joined while their infection was active and were tracked longitudinally afterward. Study processing details: Nucleated cell number was recorded as an estimate derived from reference gene primer amplification. Profiling relied on immunoSEQ multiplex PCR, and the TCRdb table lists in-frame clones only, not all of them. D and trimming were read from the DNA, whereas the V and J calls and clone size are those reported in that table. The sample gives about 220,000 clones, roughly 85% of which show up once; approximately 2.3% is in the top ten. The V gene's germline CDR1 is MNHEY and CDR2 SVGAGI. V was pared by 7 bases and J by 0 bases, with 6 bases of the junction left unmatched. The CDR3 spans 15 residues.

The receptor was isolated from a woman aged 70-85 years with COVID-19, enrolled during active disease. Sequenced sample: peripheral blood. The chain links TRBV6-5 to TRBJ1-1, with TRBD1 matching over 9 bases. DNA of the CDR3: TGTGCCAGCAACCTTGACAGGGGGATGAACACTGAAGCTTTCTTT. This gives the protein CASNLDRGMNTEAFF.